This T cell receptor (beta chain) appears in the sequencing data of a study of blood T cell repertoires in COVID-19 (TCRdb year 2020). As for the study more broadly: The collaborator samples originated in the United States, Italy and Spain and spanned the acute and convalescent phases of COVID-19. The samples were drawn from the first 160 participants of the ongoing ImmuneRACE study and from 950 to 1,500 subjects provided by 6 global collaborators. Nearly every sample came with metadata listing a de-identified subject ID, COVID-19 status, age in years and sex. The prospective study material was composed of cDNA or gDNA derived from T cells, B-cell-depleted T cells, or PBMCs. A freely available public database, intended as a resource for researchers studying the immune response to SARS-CoV-2, is where the repertoires were released. The dataset comprised deeply sampled blood TCRbeta repertoires from subjects exposed to, actively infected with, or recovered from COVID-19. HLA class I and class II types, where available, came from metadata supplied by the sample provider rather than from assay-based typing.

On the study overall, not on this receptor specifically: The amount of clinical and demographic metadata varied by source and participant and was provided uncurated.

The germline V gene encodes CDR1 SGHVS and CDR2 FNYEAQ. The CDR3 runs 15 amino acids, cysteine and phenylalanine included. Here the CDR3 DNA is all that survives: 45 bases in frame from base 1. V loses 5 bases at its end and J loses 7 bases; junction bases beyond the gene matches: 9. TCRbeta CDR3 regions were amplified from genomic DNA by means of the immunoSEQ Assay, a bias-controlled multiplex PCR. Turning to the authors' computational methods: Within the assay, amplification of reference gene primers was used to estimate how many nucleated cells each sample contained. Sequence reads were collapsed and filtered to measure the absolute abundance of every unique TCRbeta CDR3 rearrangement. For each sample, productive Simpson clonality was calculated by taking the square root of Simpson's diversity index across productive rearrangements. What TCRdb holds here is the immuneACCESS table cut down to in-frame rearrangements. Part of the clones is not present; checked against another copy, under half of the missing clones reflect an unresolved V gene, and the others are unexplained. Clone size and the V and J calls come from that table; the DNA yielded D and trimming. A total of some 96,000 clones appear in this sample, 85% of them only once. 13% of the sample lies in the top ten.

The collaborating institutions used their own protocols to collect whole blood in K2EDTA tubes. For TCRbeta analysis, collaborators shipped samples in one of three forms: frozen whole blood, isolated PBMCs, or DNA extracted from either of those sample types. Concerning this clone: The antigen it binds to is not known. No base quality information exists; no much larger clone differs at one position.

Sample: peripheral blood. The receptor was isolated from a man in his forties or fifties with active or convalescent COVID-19. Recombination joined TRBV7-6 with TRBJ2-1; TRBD2 aligns with 9 central bases. The bases are TGTGCCAGCAGCCCCCGTAGCGGGAGTGCTAATGAGCAGTTCTTC. Its amino acids are CASSPRSGSANEQFF.